Shown below are 13 T cell receptor beta chains from a single sample sequenced in a study of cytomegalovirus exposure and HLA in healthy donors. The PCR ran on 60 Vbeta and 13 Jbeta primers. Assay: immunoSEQ multiplex PCR; the TCRdb copy retains only in-frame clones and omits some. The table has approximately 70,000 clones, roughly 80% seen once. Sequencing was performed on PBMCs. The receptor set was obtained from a man in his sixties in good health and CMV-seropositive.

CDR3 loop: CASSLLEGGLDTQYF. For the CDR3, the DNA is TGCGCCAGCAGCCTCCTAGAGGGAGGACTCGATACGCAGTATTTT. This chain links TRBV4-1 with TRBJ2-3, with D perhaps TRBD2 (6 bases). Trimming cost V 4 bases and J 6 bases, with 17 bases left between them. The V gene's germline CDR1 is MGHRA and CDR2 YSYEKL. The CDR3 loop spans 15 amino acids.

This chain uses TRBV10-2 with TRBJ1-1; tentatively, D is TRBD1 (5 bases). This CDR3 region has 13 residues. Trimming removed 7 bases at V and 4 bases at J, with 13 bases between. Germline loops: CDR1 WSHSY, CDR2 SAAADI. CDR3 sequence reads: CASMGGGTTEAFF. The CDR3 bases are TGCGCCAGCATGGGCGGGGGGACCACTGAAGCTTTCTTT.

CDR3 loop: CSVSGTMNTEAFF. The CDR3 DNA reads as TGCAGCGTGTCCGGGACAATGAACACTGAAGCTTTCTTT. The V call is TRBV29-1, the J call TRBJ1-1, with a possible D match to TRBD1 (6 bases). Trimming removed 6 bases at V and 0 bases at J, with 11 bases between. CDR1 and CDR2 (germline): SQVTM, ANQGSEA. The CDR3 is made up of 13 amino acids.

The chain couples TRBV6-5 to TRBJ1-2, with a possible D match to TRBD1 (6 bases). This CDR3 spans 14 amino acids. V lost 6 bases, J lost 2 bases, and 13 bases lay in between. In germline, CDR1 is MNHEY, CDR2 SVGAGI. The CDR3 DNA sequence: TGTGCCAGCAGCGGGACATATGGAAACTATGGCTACACCTTC. Protein: CASSGTYGNYGYTF.

This clone showed up just once. The genes are TRBV9 and TRBJ1-1, with D possibly matching TRBD1 (5 bases). V shed 2 bases and J shed 0 bases, with 11 bases lying between them. Germline V gene sequence: CDR1 SGDLS, CDR2 YYNGEE. The length of the CDR3 is 15 residues. DNA of the CDR3: TGTGCCAGCAGCGTCGGCGACAGCATGAACACTGAAGCTTTCTTT. Translating gives CASSVGDSMNTEAFF.

This clone was counted a few times. CDR3 residues: CASSFVGGTGLSYGYTF. The CDR3 coding sequence is TGTGCCAGCAGTTTTGTGGGGGGGACAGGTTTGTCGTATGGCTACACCTTC. V is TRBV27 and J is TRBJ1-2, with 8 bases matching TRBD1. V lost 3 bases, J lost 5 bases, and 14 bases stayed unmatched. The germline V gene has CDR1 MNHEY and CDR2 SMNVEV (reference sequence). This CDR3 is built from 17 residues.

CDR3 DNA: TGCGCCAGCAGCTTAACAGGGGCGGTATCCGGGGAGCTGTTTTTT. This codes for CASSLTGAVSGELFF. The chain employs TRBV5-1 and TRBJ2-2; TRBD1 matches 7 bases. V was clipped by 2 bases and J by 6 bases; unmatched bases: 7. The CDR3 contains 15 residues. Germline loops: CDR1 SGHRS, CDR2 YFSETQ.

This chain uses TRBV5-4 with TRBJ2-1; 15 nucleotides line up with TRBD2. The CDR3 covers 16 residues. Germline V lookup: CDR1 SGHNT, CDR2 YYREEE (reference sequence). J gave up 7 bases and V 4 bases, and 6 bases lay outside the gene matches. CDR3 sequence (DNA): TGTGCCAGCAGCCCCAGGGGGACTAGCGGGGGGAATGAGCAGTTCTTC. This translates into CASSPRGTSGGNEQFF.

The chain links TRBV5-1 to TRBJ2-2, with D possibly matching TRBD1 (5 bases). The CDR3 runs 17 residues. Looked up from germline, CDR1 is SGHRS and CDR2 is YFSETQ. Trimming removed 4 bases from V and 0 bases from J, with 16 bases in between. CDR3 coding DNA: TGCGCCAGCAGCCCGGCCGCGGACATCGCGAACACCGGGGAGCTGTTTTTT. Translated, it gives CASSPAADIANTGELFF.

This clone was recorded once. The genes are TRBV9 and TRBJ1-4, with TRBD1 as a possible D gene (6 bases). V was trimmed by 4 bases and J by 4 bases, leaving 14 bases between them. CDR3 length: 15 amino acids. Germline values: CDR1 SGDLS, CDR2 YYNGEE. The CDR3, as DNA: TGTGCCAGCAGCACCGAGGGACATTTTAATGAAAAACTGTTTTTT. This gives the protein CASSTEGHFNEKLFF.

The rearrangement links TRBV7-9 to TRBJ2-2; 8 nucleotides align to TRBD1. Germline values: CDR1 SEHNR, CDR2 FQNEAQ (reference sequence). The CDR3 totals 15 residues. Losses at the gene ends were 5 bases for V and 0 bases for J; bases not matched to a gene: 2. The CDR3 nucleotides are TGTGCCAGCAGCCTACAGGGGGCGAACACCGGGGAGCTGTTTTTT. Its translation: CASSLQGANTGELFF. Drawing the rest from reference TRBV7-9 and TRBJ2-2, the complete variable domain is DTGVSQNPRHKITKRGQNVTFRCDPISEHNRLYWYRQTLGQGPEFLTYFQNEAQLEKSRLLSDRFSAERPKGSFSTLEIQRTEQGDSAMYLCASSLQGANTGELFFGEGSRLTVL.

The sample holds one count of this clone. The chain is built from TRBV4-1 and TRBJ2-7, with a weak D call TRBD1 (5 bases). The CDR3 consists of 14 residues. Germline loops: CDR1 MGHRA, CDR2 YSYEKL. V gave up 2 bases and J gave up 3 bases, with 11 bases separating them. CDR3 bases: TGCGCCAGCAGCCAAACCGACAGCCGCTACGAGCAGTACTTC. It translates to CASSQTDSRYEQYF.

This clone was detected once. This chain joins TRBV6-4 and TRBJ2-6, with TRBD2 identical over 10 bases. Trimming removed 3 bases from V and 0 bases from J; junction bases left unmatched: 5. This CDR3 is built from 18 residues. Germline V lookup: CDR1 MRHNA, CDR2 SNTAGT. The chain's CDR3 is CASSEGLAIPSGANVLTF. CDR3 sequence (DNA): TGTGCCAGCAGTGAGGGACTAGCGATTCCCTCTGGGGCCAACGTCCTGACTTTC.